This record looks at one T cell receptor (beta chain) sequence and its context. Its antigen remains unidentified. The sample is drawn from a study of shared clonotypes between healthy human individuals. General study points: A handful of donors showed sharing of approximately 5% of naive CD4 clonotypes. Donors were few, which limited the genetic and exposure-history diversity represented.

V was shortened by 3 bases and J by 4 bases, with 13 bases between the two germline ends. The CDR3 is made up of 14 amino acids. From germline, CDR1 is MDHEN and CDR2 SYDVKM. Generated by immunoSEQ multiplex PCR, the TCRdb table keeps only in-frame clones and is missing some. The data contain roughly 1,600,000 clones, approximately 98.5% of them singletons. The source material was naive CD4+ T cells sorted from blood. Described subset: CD45RA+ positively selected. The sequence was collected from a man younger than 40 in good health. J is TRBJ2-7 and V is TRBV28, with D tentatively TRBD1 (6 bases). CDR3 region: CASSLEVGGYEQYF. The CDR3 DNA sequence: TGTGCCAGCAGTTTGGAAGTAGGGGGTTACGAGCAGTACTTC.